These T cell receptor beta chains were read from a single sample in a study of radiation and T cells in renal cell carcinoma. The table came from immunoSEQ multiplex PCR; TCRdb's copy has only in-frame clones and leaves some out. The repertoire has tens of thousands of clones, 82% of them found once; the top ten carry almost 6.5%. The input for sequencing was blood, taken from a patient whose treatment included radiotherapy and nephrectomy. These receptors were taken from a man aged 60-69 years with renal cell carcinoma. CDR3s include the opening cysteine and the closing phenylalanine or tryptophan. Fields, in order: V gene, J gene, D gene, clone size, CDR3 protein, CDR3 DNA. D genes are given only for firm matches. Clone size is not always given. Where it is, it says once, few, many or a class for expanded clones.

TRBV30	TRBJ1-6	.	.	CAWLNGETNSPLHF	TGTGCCTGGCTGAACGGGGAGACCAATTCACCCCTCCACTTT
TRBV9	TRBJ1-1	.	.	CASSPPWGWGNTEAFF	TGTGCCAGCAGCCCACCCTGGGGGTGGGGGAACACTGAAGCTTTCTTT
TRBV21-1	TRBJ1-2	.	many	CASSKVLRGSGYGYTF	TGTGCCAGCAGCAAAGTCCTACGGGGGTCCGGCTATGGCTACACCTTC
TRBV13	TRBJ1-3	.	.	CASSLVRGAGNTIYF	TGTGCCAGCAGCTTAGTGAGGGGGGCTGGAAACACCATATATTTT
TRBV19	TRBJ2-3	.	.	CASSFGGGDADTQYF	TGTGCCAGTAGTTTTGGAGGGGGCGACGCAGATACGCAGTATTTT
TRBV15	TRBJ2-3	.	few	CATSTKQRGSTDTQYF	TGTGCCACCAGCACAAAACAGAGGGGCAGCACAGATACGCAGTATTTT
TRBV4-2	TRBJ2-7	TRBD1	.	CASSTRQGTLYEQYF	TGTGCCAGCAGCACCCGACAGGGGACCCTCTACGAGCAGTACTTC
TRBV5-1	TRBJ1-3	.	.	CASSLELGNTIYF	TGCGCCAGCAGCTTGGAACTCGGAAACACCATATATTTT
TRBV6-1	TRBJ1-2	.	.	CASSEATFYGYTF	TGTGCCAGCAGTGAAGCTACATTCTATGGCTACACCTTC
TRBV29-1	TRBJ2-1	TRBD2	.	CSGTSGSEEQFF	TGCAGCGGGACTAGCGGGAGCGAGGAGCAGTTCTTC
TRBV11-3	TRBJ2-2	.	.	CASSPGVAGAGELFF	TGTGCCAGCAGCCCCGGGGTAGCCGGCGCCGGGGAGCTGTTTTTT
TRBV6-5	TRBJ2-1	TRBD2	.	CASSSGTSGKSEQFF	TGTGCCAGCAGTTCCGGGACTAGCGGGAAGAGTGAGCAGTTCTTC
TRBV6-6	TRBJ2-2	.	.	CASSYAYQGTGELFF	TGTGCCAGCAGTTACGCTTACCAGGGCACCGGGGAGCTGTTTTTT
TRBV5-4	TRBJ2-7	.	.	CASRPGRNRPDEQYF	TGTGCCAGCAGGCCCGGACGGAACCGTCCGGACGAGCAGTACTTC
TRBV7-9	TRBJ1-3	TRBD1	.	CASSIYRGLGNTIYF	TGTGCCAGCAGCATATACAGGGGGCTGGGAAACACCATATATTTT
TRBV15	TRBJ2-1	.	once	CATSTSRHEQFF	TGTGCCACCAGCACTAGTCGTCATGAGCAGTTCTTC
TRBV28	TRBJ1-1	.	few	CASSLSGGFNTEAFF	TGTGCCAGCAGTTTATCCGGAGGGTTTAATACTGAAGCTTTCTTT
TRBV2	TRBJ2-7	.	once	CASTDCYEQYF	TGTGCCAGCACCGACTGCTACGAGCAGTACTTC